This T cell receptor beta chain was retrieved from a study of CD8 T cells in ankylosing spondylitis. Whole-study findings and limits: Enrichment of disease-linked clones was reportedly significant in matched ankylosing spondylitis synovial fluid. A TCR beta motif made of 7 to 9 highly homologous variants seemed typical of ankylosing spondylitis blood.

Germline lookup yields CDR1 GTSNPN and CDR2 SVGIG (reference sequence). V lost 1 base to trimming and J lost 7 bases, with 8 bases between them. This CDR3 is built from 12 residues. Preparation of TCR beta libraries was done by quantitative 5'-RACE with molecular barcodes. TCRdb independently ran MiXCR on the 5' RACE reads; one entry per CDR3 protein. The profile shows 250,000 or so distinct CDR3 sequences, roughly a tenth of them singletons. With regard to this clonotype: Its target is not known.

The V call is TRBV30, the J call TRBJ1-5; the D is unclear. This TCR was sampled from a male donor with ankylosing spondylitis or in good health (not recorded which). The sequenced sample consisted of blood, either unsorted or a sorted T cell fraction (not recorded which). CDR3 loop: CAWSEGGQPQHF. For the CDR3, the DNA is TGTGCCTGGAGTGAAGGAGGCCAGCCCCAGCATTTT.